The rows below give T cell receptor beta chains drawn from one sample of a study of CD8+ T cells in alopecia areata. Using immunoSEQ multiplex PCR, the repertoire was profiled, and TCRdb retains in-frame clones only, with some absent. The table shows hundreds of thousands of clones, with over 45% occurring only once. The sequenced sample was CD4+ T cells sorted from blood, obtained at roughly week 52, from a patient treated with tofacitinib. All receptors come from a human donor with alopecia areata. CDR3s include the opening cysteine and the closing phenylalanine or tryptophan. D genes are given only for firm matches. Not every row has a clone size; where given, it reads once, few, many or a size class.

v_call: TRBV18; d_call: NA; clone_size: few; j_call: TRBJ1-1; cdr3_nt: TGTGCCAGCTCACTACATACGAACACTGAAGCTTTCTTT; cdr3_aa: CASSLHTNTEAFF
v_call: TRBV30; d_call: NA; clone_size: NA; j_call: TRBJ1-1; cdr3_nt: TGTGCCTGGAGTCGGGCCGGGGGCTCATCGATTGAAGCTTTCTTT; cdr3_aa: CAWSRAGGSSIEAFF
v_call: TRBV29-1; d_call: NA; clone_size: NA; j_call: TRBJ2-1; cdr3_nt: TGCAGCGTTGAAGGGCAGAGCCCCTACAATGAGCAGTTCTTC; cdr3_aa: CSVEGQSPYNEQFF
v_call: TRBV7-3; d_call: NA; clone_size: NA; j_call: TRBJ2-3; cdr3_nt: TGTGCCAGCAGCCAGTCTCCCCGGGGGCCCACGCAGTATTTT; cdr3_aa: CASSQSPRGPTQYF
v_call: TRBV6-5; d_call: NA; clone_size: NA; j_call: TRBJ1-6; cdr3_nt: TGTGCCAGCAGTGACTCGTTAAGATCACCCCTCCACTTT; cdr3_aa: CASSDSLRSPLHF
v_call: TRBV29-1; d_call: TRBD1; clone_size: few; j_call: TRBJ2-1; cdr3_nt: TGCAGCGGCATACCGGGACAGACAAGCTATGAGCAGTTCTTC; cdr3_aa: CSGIPGQTSYEQFF
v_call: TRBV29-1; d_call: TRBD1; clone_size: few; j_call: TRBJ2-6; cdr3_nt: TGCAGCGTTGCCCTAGGACAGGGGGCCGGGGCCAACGTCCTGACTTTC; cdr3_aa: CSVALGQGAGANVLTF
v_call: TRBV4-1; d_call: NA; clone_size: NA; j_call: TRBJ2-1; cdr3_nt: TGCGCCAGCAGCCACTCAGGGGGGACAGAGTACAATGAGCAGTTCTTC; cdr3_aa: CASSHSGGTEYNEQFF
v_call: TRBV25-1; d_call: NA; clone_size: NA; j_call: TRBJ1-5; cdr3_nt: TGTGCCAGCAGTGAAAGCCTCAGCAATCAGCCCCAGCATTTT; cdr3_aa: CASSESLSNQPQHF
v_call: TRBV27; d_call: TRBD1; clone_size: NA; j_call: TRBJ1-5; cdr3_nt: TGTGCCAGCAGTCGGACAGGGGAAGATCAGCCCCAGCATTTT; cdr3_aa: CASSRTGEDQPQHF